The clone carrying this TCR beta chain was seen only once. The antigen is unknown. Vbeta (60) and Jbeta (13) primers were used in the PCR. Clones were read by immunoSEQ multiplex PCR, and TCRdb kept only the in-frame ones, dropping some. The sample lists 100,000 to 120,000 clones, approximately 86% seen once, with around 2% in the top ten. The record originates from a study of cytomegalovirus exposure and HLA in healthy donors. With 6 bases clipped from V and 1 base from J, the junction kept 6 bases outside the gene matches. In germline, CDR1 is SQVTM, CDR2 ANQGSEA. There are 14 residues in the CDR3. Whole-study findings and limits: A likely sequencing artifact accounted for one observed cluster of highly shared sequence variants.

The sequence derives from a man between 35 and 55 years old in good health and CMV-seronegative. The chain links TRBV29-1 to TRBJ2-5; 9 nucleotides agree with TRBD1. The sequenced material came from PBMCs. Written as DNA, the CDR3 is TGCAGCGTACAACCGGGACAGGGCCAAGAGACCCAGTACTTC. Translating gives CSVQPGQGQETQYF.